This passage covers 19 T cell receptor beta chains from one sample sequenced in a study of early T cells in non-severe SARS-CoV-2 infection. TCRdb called the 5' RACE reads again in MiXCR, with one record for every CDR3 protein. Of roughly 49,000 distinct CDR3 sequences in the sample, 3.5% to 5% were seen once. The specimen sequenced was whole blood. The receptors were gathered from an adult who was a healthcare worker with PCR-confirmed SARS-CoV-2 infection or an uninfected control (not recorded which).

Ten or more counts support this clonotype. The chain is built from TRBV18 and TRBJ2-5; 9 bases map to TRBD1. The CDR3 runs to 14 residues. Per germline, CDR1 KGHSH and CDR2 LQKENI. Trimming cost V 8 bases and J 0 bases; bases outside gene matches: 4. The CDR3 loop is CASSRDRDQETQYF. CDR3 nucleotide sequence: TGTGCCAGCAGCCGGGACAGGGACCAAGAGACCCAGTACTTC.

The V call is TRBV2, the J call TRBJ1-5; D gene unclear. This CDR3 contains 12 residues. CDR1 and CDR2 (germline): SNHLY, FYNNEI. V lost 4 bases, J lost 4 bases, and 5 bases lay in between. The CDR3 here is CASSGDNQPQHF. CDR3 DNA sequence: TGTGCCAGCAGTGGGGATAATCAGCCCCAGCATTTT.

This clonotype was seen at least ten times. V usage is TRBV5-8 and J usage is TRBJ2-1; the D gene is possibly TRBD1 (5 bases). The V end lost 1 base, the J end lost 2 bases, and 13 bases lay between the germline ends. Germline assignment: CDR1 SGHTS and CDR2 YDEGEE. The CDR3 sequence is 16 residues long. This chain's CDR3 is CASSLQGRATYNEQFF. The CDR3 nucleotides are TGTGCCAGCAGCTTGCAAGGCAGGGCAACCTACAATGAGCAGTTCTTC.

Points on this clonotype: Relative to the germline gene, one junction end is altered; a read error may explain this. This sequence joins TRBV20-1 and TRBJ2-3; 9 nucleotides align to TRBD2. This CDR3 spans 15 amino acids. Germline values: CDR1 DFQATT, CDR2 SNEGSKA (reference sequence). The CDR3 sequence is CSARDISGRTDKQYF. The CDR3 coding sequence is TGCAGTGCTAGAGATATTAGCGGGAGAACAGATAAGCAGTATTTT.

This clonotype was recorded at least ten times. The chain couples TRBV11-2 to TRBJ2-5, with D perhaps given as TRBD1 or TRBD2 (5 bases each). Between the trimmed V and J ends, which lost 5 bases and 0 bases, there was a span of 10 bases. The CDR3 is made up of 14 amino acids. Germline assignment: CDR1 SGHAT and CDR2 FQNNGV. Here the CDR3 DNA reads TGTGCCAGCAGCCTAGGGACGCACCAAGAGACCCAGTACTTC. It yields the protein CASSLGTHQETQYF. Together with reference TRBV11-2 and TRBJ2-5, the CDR3 gives the full variable domain: EAGVAQSPRYKIIEKRQSVAFWCNPISGHATLYWYQQILGQGPKLLIQFQNNGVVDDSQLPKDRFSAERLKGVDSTLKIQPAKLEDSAVYLCASSLGTHQETQYFGPGTRLLVL.

This clonotype was observed a few times. The chain recombines TRBV29-1 with TRBJ2-2; 11 bases fit TRBD1. This CDR3 is 14 amino acids long. Germline CDR1 is SQVTM and CDR2 is ANQGSEA. Unmatched junction bases numbered 4, after V lost 7 bases and J lost 3 bases. CDR3 nucleotides: TGCAGCGCCCGGACAGGGGGCCACACCGGGGAGCTGTTTTTT. Encoded protein: CSARTGGHTGELFF.

V and J are TRBV10-2 and TRBJ1-4, with a tentative D call TRBD1 (6 bases). Germline-derived CDR1 and CDR2 are WSHSY and SAAADI. The CDR3 covers 16 residues. V dropped 2 bases and J dropped 1 base, with 11 bases sitting between them. The CDR3 reads CASSEPQQGTNEKLFF. CDR3 nucleotides: TGCGCCAGCAGTGAGCCCCAACAGGGAACTAATGAAAAACTGTTTTTT.

This clonotype showed up many times. J is TRBJ2-1 and V is TRBV11-2, with TRBD2 as a possible D gene (5 bases). This CDR3 has 11 residues. Germline V gene data show CDR1 as SGHAT and CDR2 as FQNNGV. CDR3 in amino acids: CASGSWNEQFF. In DNA, the CDR3 is TGTGCATCGGGATCCTGGAATGAGCAGTTCTTC.

The V call is TRBV14, the J call TRBJ1-5; 7 bases match TRBD1. Germline CDR1 is SGHDN and CDR2 is FVKESK. The J segment lost 4 bases and the V segment lost 5 bases, leaving 2 bases of the junction unmatched. This CDR3 is 13 amino acids long. The CDR3 loop is CASSAGQNQPQHF. CDR3 bases: TGTGCCAGCAGCGCGGGACAGAATCAGCCCCAGCATTTT.

This clonotype has a count of ten or more. This chain uses TRBV19 with TRBJ2-7; D unclear. There are 14 residues in the CDR3. Per germline, CDR1 LNHDA and CDR2 SQIVND (reference sequence). The V gene lost 1 base and the J gene lost 3 bases, with 10 bases spanning the gap. CDR3 sequence reads: CASSIGSISYEQYF. The DNA of the CDR3 is TGTGCCAGTAGTATAGGCTCCATCAGCTACGAGCAGTACTTC.

This clonotype was seen more than once but under ten times. CDR3 amino acids: CSAEGRAETEAFF. The DNA for the CDR3 is TGCAGTGCCGAGGGCAGGGCGGAAACTGAAGCTTTCTTT. V usage is TRBV20-1 and J usage is TRBJ1-1, with D tentatively TRBD1 (5 bases). CDR3 length: 13 amino acids. The V gene lost 6 bases and the J gene lost 5 bases, with 16 bases spanning the gap. The germline CDR1 and CDR2 sequences are DFQATT and SNEGSKA (reference sequence).

This clonotype appeared a few times. The genes are TRBV9 and TRBJ2-3; tentatively, D is TRBD2 (7 bases). Germline V gives CDR1 SGDLS, CDR2 YYNGEE. V shed 4 bases and J shed 0 bases, with 12 bases lying between them. This CDR3 spans 15 amino acids. The CDR3 sequence is CASSLGGDSTDTQYF. The CDR3 DNA sequence: TGTGCCAGCAGCCTAGGGGGGGACAGCACAGATACGCAGTATTTT.

This clonotype was seen many times. The chain carries TRBV6-1 and TRBJ1-1, with 9 positions matching TRBD1. The V gene's germline CDR1 is MNHNS and CDR2 SASEGT. This CDR3 comprises 15 residues. V shed 8 bases, J shed 3 bases, and the junction held 10 bases outside the gene matches. The CDR3 DNA reads as TGTGCCAGCCCCCGAAGGGGACAGGGTGACACTGAAGCTTTCTTT. Its translation: CASPRRGQGDTEAFF.

This clonotype was found a few times. The rearrangement joins TRBV29-1 to TRBJ2-3, with 8 nucleotides matching TRBD1. Looked up from germline, CDR1 is SQVTM and CDR2 is ANQGSEA. V was clipped by 8 bases and J by 0 bases; unmatched bases: 4. CDR3 length: 13 amino acids. The CDR3 DNA reads as TGCAGCTCGACAGGGGCTAGCACAGATACGCAGTATTTT. This gives the protein CSSTGASTDTQYF.

The genes are TRBV18 and TRBJ2-5, with TRBD1 matching 7 bases. The V and J ends lost 5 bases and 2 bases, in that order; junction bases with no gene match: 5. The germline V gene encodes CDR1 KGHSH and CDR2 LQKENI. This CDR3 spans 14 amino acids. The CDR3 DNA sequence: TGTGCCAGCTCAGAGGGGACAGAGCAAGAGACCCAGTACTTC. This codes for CASSEGTEQETQYF.

This clonotype came up a few times. The gene calls are TRBV29-1 and TRBJ2-2; D is undetermined. V gave up 2 bases and J gave up 7 bases, with 8 bases separating them. The CDR3 covers 12 residues. CDR1 SQVTM and CDR2 ANQGSEA come from the germline V gene. The DNA of the CDR3 is TGCAGCGTTGAAAACCAGAGCGGGGAGCTGTTTTTT. This codes for CSVENQSGELFF.

In this sample, this clonotype turned up a few times. The genes are TRBV11-2 and TRBJ2-3; D remains unclear. The germline V gene encodes CDR1 SGHAT and CDR2 FQNNGV. Trimming removed 5 bases at V and 6 bases at J, with 12 bases between. CDR3 length: 13 residues. CDR3 loop: CASSPGPGDTQYF. The CDR3 region has the DNA TGTGCCAGCAGCCCAGGACCCGGGGATACGCAGTATTTT.

In this sample, this clonotype turned up many times. This rearrangement joins TRBV11-2 to TRBJ2-5; D is uncertain. The germline V and J ends were trimmed by 4 bases and 2 bases, with 14 bases remaining between them. The CDR3 covers 15 residues. Germline loops: CDR1 SGHAT, CDR2 FQNNGV. CDR3 protein: CASSSSLGWQETQYF. Here the CDR3 DNA reads TGTGCCAGCAGCTCCAGTCTAGGCTGGCAAGAGACCCAGTACTTC.

This clonotype was recorded a few times. The chain is built from TRBV5-1 and TRBJ2-3, with 12 bases identical to TRBD2. Germline assignment: CDR1 SGHRS and CDR2 YFSETQ. The CDR3 consists of 20 residues. J lost 0 bases, V lost 1 base, and 12 bases had no gene match. CDR3 protein: CASSLPRFGLAGTSTDTQYF. The CDR3 DNA is TGCGCCAGCAGCTTGCCCCGCTTCGGACTAGCGGGGACTAGCACAGATACGCAGTATTTT.